The following is a TCR beta chain sequence with its context. Its antigen is unidentified. One entry per CDR3 protein results from TCRdb running MiXCR on the 5' RACE reads. The data contain hundreds of thousands of distinct CDR3 sequences, 12% to 15% of them singletons. The entry originates in a study of T-cell memory formation after mild COVID-19. Germline-derived CDR1 and CDR2 are KGHSH and LQKENI. The V end was cut by 2 bases, the J end by 0 bases, with 16 bases between. The CDR3 totals 17 residues. Study-level points and caveats: CD4+ clones that contracted lay mainly in CM and EM; CD8+ ones lay in EMRA.

Input material: PBMCs or a T cell subset sorted from them (not recorded which). The V call is TRBV18, the J call TRBJ1-2; tentatively, D is TRBD1 (6 bases). This TCR came from a man between 18 and 29 years old who had mild COVID-19 (a few samples of this study predate the infection). Cell type and time point are not known. The CDR3 DNA follows: TGTGCCAGCTCACCAAATACAGGGAAGGCAGCTAACTATGGCTACACCTTC. Its translation: CASSPNTGKAANYGYTF.